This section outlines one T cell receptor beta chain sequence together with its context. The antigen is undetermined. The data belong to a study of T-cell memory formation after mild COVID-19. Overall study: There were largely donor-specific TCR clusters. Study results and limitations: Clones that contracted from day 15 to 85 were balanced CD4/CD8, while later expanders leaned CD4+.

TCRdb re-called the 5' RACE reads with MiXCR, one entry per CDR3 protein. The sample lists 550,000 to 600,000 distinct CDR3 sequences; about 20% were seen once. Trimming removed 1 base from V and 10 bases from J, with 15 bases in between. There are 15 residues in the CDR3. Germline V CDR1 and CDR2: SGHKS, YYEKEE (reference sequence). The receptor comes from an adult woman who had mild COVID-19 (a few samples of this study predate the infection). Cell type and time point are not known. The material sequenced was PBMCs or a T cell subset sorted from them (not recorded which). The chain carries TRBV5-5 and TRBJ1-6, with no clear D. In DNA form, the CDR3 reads TGTGCCAGCAGCTTGAGGCCGGGCAGTTCGTCACCCCTCCACTTT. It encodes CASSLRPGSSSPLHF.